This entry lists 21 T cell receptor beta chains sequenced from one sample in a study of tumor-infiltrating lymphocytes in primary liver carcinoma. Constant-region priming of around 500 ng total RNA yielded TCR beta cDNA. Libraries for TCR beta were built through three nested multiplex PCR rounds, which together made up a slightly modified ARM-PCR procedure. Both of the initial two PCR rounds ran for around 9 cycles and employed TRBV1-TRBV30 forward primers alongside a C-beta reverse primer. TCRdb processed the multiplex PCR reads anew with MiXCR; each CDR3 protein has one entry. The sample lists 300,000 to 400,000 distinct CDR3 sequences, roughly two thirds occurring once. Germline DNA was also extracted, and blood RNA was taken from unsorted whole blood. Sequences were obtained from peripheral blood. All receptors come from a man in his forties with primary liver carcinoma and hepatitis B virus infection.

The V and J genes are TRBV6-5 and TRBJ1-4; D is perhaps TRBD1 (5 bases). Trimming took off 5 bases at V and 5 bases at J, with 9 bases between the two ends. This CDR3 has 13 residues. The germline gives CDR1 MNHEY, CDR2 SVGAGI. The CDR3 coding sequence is TGTGCCAGCAGTAACAGGTTAAATGAAAAACTGTTTTTT. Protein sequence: CASSNRLNEKLFF.

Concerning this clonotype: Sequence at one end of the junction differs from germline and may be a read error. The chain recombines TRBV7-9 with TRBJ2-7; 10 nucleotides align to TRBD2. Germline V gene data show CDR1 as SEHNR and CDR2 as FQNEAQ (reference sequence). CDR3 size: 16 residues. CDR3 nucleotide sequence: TGTGCCAGCAGCACCATCAAGCGGGAGGGACACTACGGGCAGTACTTC. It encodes CASSTIKREGHYGQYF.

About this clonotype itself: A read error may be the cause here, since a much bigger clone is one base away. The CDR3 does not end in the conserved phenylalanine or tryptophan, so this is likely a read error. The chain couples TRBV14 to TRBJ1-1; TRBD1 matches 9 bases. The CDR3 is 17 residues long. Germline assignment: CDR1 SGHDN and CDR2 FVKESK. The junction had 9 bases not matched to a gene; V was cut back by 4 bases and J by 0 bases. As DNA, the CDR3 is TGTGCCAGCAGCCCCCTCGGGACAGGGCGCATGAACACTGAAGCTTTCCTT. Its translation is CASSPLGTGRMNTEAFL.

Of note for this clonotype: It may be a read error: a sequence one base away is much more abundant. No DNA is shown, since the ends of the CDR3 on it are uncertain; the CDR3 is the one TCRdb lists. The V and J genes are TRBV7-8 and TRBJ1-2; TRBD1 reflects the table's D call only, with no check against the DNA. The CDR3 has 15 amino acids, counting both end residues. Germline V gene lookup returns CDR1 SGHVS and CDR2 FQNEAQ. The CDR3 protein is CASSLEFGAGNGYIF.

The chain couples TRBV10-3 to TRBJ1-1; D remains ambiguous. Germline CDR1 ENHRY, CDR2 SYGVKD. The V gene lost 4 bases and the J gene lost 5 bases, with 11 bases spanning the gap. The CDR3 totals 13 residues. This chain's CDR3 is CAISAMRATEAFF. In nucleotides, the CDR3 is TGTGCCATCAGTGCGATGAGGGCGACTGAAGCTTTCTTT.

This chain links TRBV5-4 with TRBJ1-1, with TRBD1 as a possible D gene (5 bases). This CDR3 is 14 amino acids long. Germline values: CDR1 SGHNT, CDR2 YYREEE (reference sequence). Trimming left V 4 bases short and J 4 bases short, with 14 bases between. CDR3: CASSPGGVTTEAFF. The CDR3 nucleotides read TGTGCCAGCAGCCCCGGGGGGGTTACCACTGAAGCTTTCTTT.

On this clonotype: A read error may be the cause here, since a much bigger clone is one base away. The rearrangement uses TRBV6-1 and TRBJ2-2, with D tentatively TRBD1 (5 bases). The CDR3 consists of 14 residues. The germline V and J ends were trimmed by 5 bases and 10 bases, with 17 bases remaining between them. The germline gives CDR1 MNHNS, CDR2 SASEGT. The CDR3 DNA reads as TGTGCCAGCAGTAACGAAATCAGGGCCGTGGAGCTGTTTTTT. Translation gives CASSNEIRAVELFF.

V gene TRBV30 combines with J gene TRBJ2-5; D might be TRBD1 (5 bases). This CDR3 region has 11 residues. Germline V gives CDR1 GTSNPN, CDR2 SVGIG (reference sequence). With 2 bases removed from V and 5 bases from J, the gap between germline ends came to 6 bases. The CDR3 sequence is CAWSSGETQYF. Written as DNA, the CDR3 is TGTGCCTGGAGTTCAGGGGAGACCCAGTACTTC.

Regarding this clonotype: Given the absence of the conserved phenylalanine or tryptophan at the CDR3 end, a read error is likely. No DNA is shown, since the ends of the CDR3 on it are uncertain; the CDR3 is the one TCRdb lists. The CDR3 sequence is CASSLAGIASYGCTL. The V call is TRBV28, the J call TRBJ1-2. Germline V gene sequence: CDR1 MDHEN, CDR2 SYDVKM. The CDR3 length equals 15 residues, ends included.

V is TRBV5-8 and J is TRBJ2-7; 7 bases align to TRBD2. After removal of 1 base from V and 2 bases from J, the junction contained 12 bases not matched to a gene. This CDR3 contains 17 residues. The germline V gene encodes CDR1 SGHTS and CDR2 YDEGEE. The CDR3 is CASSLFWATSVPYEQYF. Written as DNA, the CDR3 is TGTGCCAGCAGCTTGTTTTGGGCCACTAGCGTACCCTACGAGCAGTACTTC.

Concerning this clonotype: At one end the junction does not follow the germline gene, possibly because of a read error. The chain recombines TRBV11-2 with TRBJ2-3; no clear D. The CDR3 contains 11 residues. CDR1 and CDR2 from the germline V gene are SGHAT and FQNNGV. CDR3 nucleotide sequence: TGTGCCAGGAGCCCCTTAGATACGCAGTGTTTT. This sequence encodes CARSPLDTQCF.

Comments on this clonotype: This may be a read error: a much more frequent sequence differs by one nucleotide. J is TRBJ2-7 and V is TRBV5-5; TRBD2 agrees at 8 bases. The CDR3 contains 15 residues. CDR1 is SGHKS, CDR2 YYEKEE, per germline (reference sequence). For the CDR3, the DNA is TGTGCCGGCAGCTTGGGGATAGCGGGAACCTACGAGCAGTACTTC. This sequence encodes CAGSLGIAGTYEQYF.

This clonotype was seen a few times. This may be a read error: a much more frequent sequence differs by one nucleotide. The DNA for the CDR3 is TGTGCCAGCAGTTTGACAGGGGAGATCAATGGGCAGTTCTTC. Its translation is CASSLTGEINGQFF. The genes are TRBV12-3 or TRBV12-4 and TRBJ2-1; 8 bases align to TRBD1. The CDR3 length is 14 residues.

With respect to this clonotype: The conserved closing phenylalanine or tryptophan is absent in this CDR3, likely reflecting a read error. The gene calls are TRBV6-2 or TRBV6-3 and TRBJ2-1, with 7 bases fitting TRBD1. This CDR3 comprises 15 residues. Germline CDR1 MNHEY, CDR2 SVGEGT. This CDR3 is CASSYGQVPYNAQFL. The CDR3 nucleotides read TGTGCCAGCAGTTACGGACAGGTACCCTACAATGCGCAGTTCTTA.

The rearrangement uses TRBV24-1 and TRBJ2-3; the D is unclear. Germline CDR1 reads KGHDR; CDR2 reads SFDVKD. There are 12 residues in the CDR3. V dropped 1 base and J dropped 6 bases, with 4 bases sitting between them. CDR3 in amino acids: CATSDFKDTQYF. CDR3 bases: TGTGCCACCAGTGATTTTAAGGATACGCAGTATTTT.

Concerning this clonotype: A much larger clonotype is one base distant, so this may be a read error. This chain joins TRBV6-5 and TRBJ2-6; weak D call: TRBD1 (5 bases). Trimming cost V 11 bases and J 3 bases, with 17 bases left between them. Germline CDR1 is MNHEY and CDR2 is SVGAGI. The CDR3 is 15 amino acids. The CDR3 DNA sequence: TGTGCCTCCAGACAGTTTTTGAGTGGGGCCAACGTCCTGACTTTC. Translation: CASRQFLSGANVLTF.

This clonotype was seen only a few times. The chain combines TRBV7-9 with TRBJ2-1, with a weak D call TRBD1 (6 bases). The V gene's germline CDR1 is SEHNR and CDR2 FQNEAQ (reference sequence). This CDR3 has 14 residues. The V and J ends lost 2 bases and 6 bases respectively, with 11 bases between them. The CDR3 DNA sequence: TGTGCCAGCAGCTTATCCCAGGGGCGCAATGAGCAGTTCTTC. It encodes CASSLSQGRNEQFF. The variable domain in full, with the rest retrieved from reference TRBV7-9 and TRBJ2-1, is DTGVSQNPRHKITKRGQNVTFRCDPISEHNRLYWYRQTLGQGPEFLTYFQNEAQLEKSRLLSDRFSAERPKGSFSTLEIQRTEQGDSAMYLCASSLSQGRNEQFFGPGTRLTVL.

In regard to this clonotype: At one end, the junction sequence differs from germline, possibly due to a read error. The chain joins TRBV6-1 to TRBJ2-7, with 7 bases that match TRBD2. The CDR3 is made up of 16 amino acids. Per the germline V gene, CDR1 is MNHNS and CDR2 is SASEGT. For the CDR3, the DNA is TGTGCCTGCAGTGAATGGGGGGGTGGGCCCTCCTACGAGCAGTACTTC. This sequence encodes CACSEWGGGPSYEQYF.

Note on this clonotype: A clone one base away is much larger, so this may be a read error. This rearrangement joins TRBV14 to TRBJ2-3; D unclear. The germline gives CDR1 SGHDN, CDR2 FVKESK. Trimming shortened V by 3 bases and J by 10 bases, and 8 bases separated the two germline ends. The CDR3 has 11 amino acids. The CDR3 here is CASSHSYSQYF. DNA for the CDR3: TGTGCCAGCAGCCACTCTTATTCGCAGTATTTT.

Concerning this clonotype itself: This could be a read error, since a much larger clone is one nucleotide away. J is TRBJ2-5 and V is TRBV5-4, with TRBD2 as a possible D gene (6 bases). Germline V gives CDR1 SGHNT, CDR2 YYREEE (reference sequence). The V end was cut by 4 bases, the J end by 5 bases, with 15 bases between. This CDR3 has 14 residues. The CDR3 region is CASSPQELAETQYF. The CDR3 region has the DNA TGTGCCAGCAGCCCCCAGGAGCTAGCGGAGACCCAGTACTTC.

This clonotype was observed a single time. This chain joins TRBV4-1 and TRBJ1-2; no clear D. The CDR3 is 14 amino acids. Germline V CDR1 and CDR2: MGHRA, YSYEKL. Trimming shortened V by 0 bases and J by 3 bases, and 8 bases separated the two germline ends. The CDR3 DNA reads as TGCGCCAGCAGCCAAGACTCTGGTGACTATGGCTACACCTTC. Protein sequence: CASSQDSGDYGYTF.